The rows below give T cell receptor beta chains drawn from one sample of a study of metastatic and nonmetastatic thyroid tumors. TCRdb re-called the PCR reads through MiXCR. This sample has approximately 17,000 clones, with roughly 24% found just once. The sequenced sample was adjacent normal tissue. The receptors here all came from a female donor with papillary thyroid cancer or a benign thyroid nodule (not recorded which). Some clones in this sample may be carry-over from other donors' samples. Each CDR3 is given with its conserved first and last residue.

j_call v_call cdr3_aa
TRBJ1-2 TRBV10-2 CASSDQGHGYTF
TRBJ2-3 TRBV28 CASSPGQGRDTQYF
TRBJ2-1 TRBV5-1 CASSFRTGGGNEQFF
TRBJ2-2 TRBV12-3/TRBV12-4 CASSPDKGHHTGELFF
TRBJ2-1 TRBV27 CASRLAGDNEQFF
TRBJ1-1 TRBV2 CASSEDLKDTEAFF
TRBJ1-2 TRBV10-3 CAISEPPGTSGYTF
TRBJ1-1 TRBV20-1 CSALRTGTSEAFF
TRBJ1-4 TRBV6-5 CASSFNPQADEKLFF
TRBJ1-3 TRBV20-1 CSARESGNTIYF
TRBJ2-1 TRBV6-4 CASSEASSVNEQFF
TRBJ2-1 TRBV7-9 CASSLVWRKSSYNEQFF
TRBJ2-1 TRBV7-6 CASSLDKGQGYEQFF
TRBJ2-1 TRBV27 CASRSGGAQNEQFF
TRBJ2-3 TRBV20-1 CSASGGQVGTDTQYF
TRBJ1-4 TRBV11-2 CASSLAPTNEKLFF
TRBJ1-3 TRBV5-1 CASSLDWAGGISGNTIYF
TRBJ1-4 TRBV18 CASSRALANEKLFF
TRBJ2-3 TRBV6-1 CASSGKDTDTQYF
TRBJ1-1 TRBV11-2 CASSRQGQENTEAFF
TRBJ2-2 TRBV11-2 CASSLRGAIGTGELFF
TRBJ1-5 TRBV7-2 CASSLGGEQPQHF
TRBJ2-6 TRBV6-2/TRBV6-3 CASSTDSSSGANVLTF
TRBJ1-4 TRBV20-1 CSALPDKGVGKLFF
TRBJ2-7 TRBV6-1 CASSVRDLPSSYEQYF
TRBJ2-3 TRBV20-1 CSAGGTSGSPDTQYF
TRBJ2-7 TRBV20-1 CSARDPRGTYEQYF
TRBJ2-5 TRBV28 CASSLMSRGPYF
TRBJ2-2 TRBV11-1 CATYYGGQGYTGELFF
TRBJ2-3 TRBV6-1 CASRRLAGDTDTQYF
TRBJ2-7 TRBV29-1 CSVAETYYEQYF
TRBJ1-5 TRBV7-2 CASSFRQGPNQPQHF
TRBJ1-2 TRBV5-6 CASSLIRALNGYTF
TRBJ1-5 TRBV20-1 CSAIPSGEQPQHF
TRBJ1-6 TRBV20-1 CSARTGEYSPLHF
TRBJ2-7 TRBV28 CASSIPGGSPEEQYF
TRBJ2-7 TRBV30 CAWSGRGLEEQYF
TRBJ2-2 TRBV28 CASSPLSRAPTGELFF
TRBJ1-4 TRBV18 CASSPPDWNEKLFF
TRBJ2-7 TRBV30 CAWSRGQGVYEQYF
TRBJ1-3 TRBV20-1 CSARDRGSSGNTIYF
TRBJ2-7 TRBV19 CASSAQTSGVGSEQYF
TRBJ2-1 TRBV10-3 CAHSTTPYNEQFF
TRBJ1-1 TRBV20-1 CSARGRQGSNTEAFF
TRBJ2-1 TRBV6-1 CASTSGRGFGNEQFF
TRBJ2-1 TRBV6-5 CASSYWETNEQFF